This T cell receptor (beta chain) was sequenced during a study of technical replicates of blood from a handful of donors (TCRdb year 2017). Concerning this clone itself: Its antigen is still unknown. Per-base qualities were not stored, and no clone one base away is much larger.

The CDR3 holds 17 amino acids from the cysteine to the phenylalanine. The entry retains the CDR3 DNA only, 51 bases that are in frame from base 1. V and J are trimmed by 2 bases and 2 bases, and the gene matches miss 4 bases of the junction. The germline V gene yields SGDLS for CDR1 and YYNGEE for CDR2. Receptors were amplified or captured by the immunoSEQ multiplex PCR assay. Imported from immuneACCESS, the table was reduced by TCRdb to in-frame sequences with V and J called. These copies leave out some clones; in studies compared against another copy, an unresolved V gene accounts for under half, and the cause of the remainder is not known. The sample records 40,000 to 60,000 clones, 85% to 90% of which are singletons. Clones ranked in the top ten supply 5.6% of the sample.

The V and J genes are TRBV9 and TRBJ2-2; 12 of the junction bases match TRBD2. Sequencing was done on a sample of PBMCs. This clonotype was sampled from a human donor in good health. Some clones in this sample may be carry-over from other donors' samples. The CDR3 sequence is CASSVTSGSVNTGELFF. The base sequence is TGTGCCAGCAGCGTGACTAGCGGGAGCGTAAACACCGGGGAGCTGTTTTTT.